This T cell receptor (beta chain) came from a study of blood T cells in healthy people across ages. Study in general: Capturing about one barcoded beta molecule per two T cells was achieved by template switching. Study-level findings and limits: Naive CD4+ cells and diversity were both higher in long-lived donors than in aged donors.

Remarks on this clonotype: What it binds is not known.

This CDR3 comprises 14 residues. From germline, CDR1 is SNHLY and CDR2 FYNNEI. The ends lost 6 bases at V and 8 bases at J; junction bases unmatched: 6. Together with a sample-barcoded 5' primer, a J-beta primer mix was included in a second PCR lasting about 7 to 11 cycles. TCRdb reanalysed the 5' RACE reads using MiXCR and keeps one entry per CDR3 protein. The sample lists about 620,000 distinct CDR3 sequences; about 50% were seen once. V and J are TRBV2 and TRBJ1-4; 10 nucleotides match TRBD1. The sequence came from a woman of 80 years or more in good health. The sample consisted of blood. DNA of the CDR3: TGTGCCAGCAGGCTCCGGGACAGGGGAGAAAAACTGTTTTTT. This gives the protein CASRLRDRGEKLFF.